A selection of T cell receptor beta chains follows, all from one sample in a study of prognosis after radiotherapy for stage I lung cancer. MiXCR, applied by TCRdb to the multiplex PCR reads, yields one record per CDR3 protein. Of 20,000 or so distinct CDR3 sequences listed, about a quarter were seen once; the top ten hold about 20%. The sequencing here drew on PBMCs, taken before or after stereotactic body radiation therapy (not recorded which). Receptor source: a donor over 45 with non-small cell lung cancer. The CDR3 runs from the conserved cysteine through the conserved F or W. The D gene is left open where the match is weak. Clone size is not always given. Where it is, it says once, few, many or a class for expanded clones.

D: .; size: many; J: TRBJ2-7; V: TRBV20-1; CDR3: CSASGGDHYEQYF; DNA: TGCAGTGCTAGTGGAGGGGACCACTACGAGCAGTACTTC
D: .; size: many; J: TRBJ2-1; V: TRBV28; CDR3: CASSPTTDYNEQFF; DNA: TGTGCCAGCAGTCCGACTACAGATTACAATGAGCAGTTCTTC
D: TRBD2; size: many; J: TRBJ2-2; V: TRBV7-2; CDR3: CASSLSSGVTGELFF; DNA: TGTGCCAGCAGCTTATCCAGCGGGGTCACCGGGGAGCTGTTTTTT
D: TRBD2; size: many; J: TRBJ2-1; V: TRBV13; CDR3: CASSKVTSAHYNEQFF; DNA: TGTGCCAGCAGCAAGGTTACTAGCGCCCACTACAATGAGCAGTTCTTC
D: TRBD1; size: many; J: TRBJ1-2; V: TRBV28; CDR3: CASTQRQGQGYTF; DNA: TGTGCCAGCACTCAAAGACAGGGGCAAGGCTACACCTTC
D: .; size: many; J: TRBJ1-5; V: TRBV4-3; CDR3: CASSQDGVSNQPQHF; DNA: TGCGCCAGCAGCCAAGACGGGGTTAGCAATCAGCCCCAGCATTTT
D: .; size: few; J: TRBJ2-7; V: TRBV5-4; CDR3: CASSPEIQGTYEQYF; DNA: TGTGCCAGCAGCCCCGAGATTCAGGGAACCTACGAGCAGTACTTC
D: TRBD1; size: many; J: TRBJ2-3; V: TRBV3-1; CDR3: CASSQDPVDRGDTQYF; DNA: TGTGCCAGCAGCCAAGATCCGGTGGACAGGGGAGATACGCAGTATTTT
D: .; size: .; J: TRBJ2-5; V: TRBV20-1; CDR3: CSAREVVDQATQYF; DNA: TGCAGTGCTAGAGAGGTTGTCGACCAAGCGACACAGTACTTC
D: .; size: many; J: TRBJ2-2; V: TRBV24-1; CDR3: CATSDFGSTGELFF; DNA: TGTGCCACCAGTGATTTTGGGAGCACCGGGGAGCTGTTTTTT
D: TRBD1; size: .; J: TRBJ1-4; V: TRBV27; CDR3: CAPPTGTNGKLFF; DNA: TGTGCACCACCGACAGGGACTAATGGAAAACTGTTTTTT
D: TRBD2; size: .; J: TRBJ2-3; V: TRBV7-2; CDR3: CASSFCQTVAGATDTQYF; DNA: TGTGCCAGCAGCTTTTGTCAGACAGTAGCGGGAGCCACAGATACGCAGTATTTT
D: .; size: .; J: TRBJ1-6; V: TRBV28; CDR3: CASSLVGVSPLHF; DNA: TGTGCCAGCAGTTTGGTGGGAGTCTCACCCCTCCACTTT
D: .; size: many; J: TRBJ1-5; V: TRBV19; CDR3: CASNDWGPQHF; DNA: TGTGCCAGTAACGACTGGGGGCCCCAGCATTTT
D: TRBD1; size: many; J: TRBJ2-7; V: TRBV30; CDR3: CAWRAGTGFSEQYF; DNA: TGTGCCTGGAGAGCCGGGACAGGGTTCTCCGAGCAGTACTTC
D: TRBD2; size: once; J: TRBJ2-1; V: TRBV5-5; CDR3: CAGSFIGTSEHNEQFF; DNA: TGTGCCGGCAGCTTCATCGGTACTAGCGAACACAATGAGCAGTTCTTC
D: .; size: .; J: TRBJ2-7; V: TRBV19; CDR3: CASSTSVTASYEQCF; DNA: TGTGCCAGTAGTACTAGTGTGACAGCGTCCTACGAGCAGTGCTTC
D: .; size: .; J: TRBJ2-5; V: TRBV20-1; CDR3: CSARVPGETETQSF; DNA: TGCAGTGCTAGAGTCCCGGGCGAAACCGAGACCCAGTCCTTC
D: .; size: .; J: TRBJ1-4; V: TRBV5-5; CDR3: CASSSPGREKLFF; DNA: TGTGCCAGCAGCTCCCCCGGGAGGGAAAAACTGTTTTTT
D: .; size: .; J: TRBJ2-6; V: TRBV13; CDR3: CAITLIESSGANALTF; DNA: TGTGCCATCACCCTGATCGAAAGCTCTGGGGCCAACGCCCTGACTTTC
D: .; size: many; J: TRBJ2-3; V: TRBV10-3; CDR3: CAIRRSQGGEDTQYF; DNA: TGTGCCATCAGGAGAAGCCAGGGTGGGGAGGATACGCAGTATTTT
D: .; size: .; J: TRBJ2-1; V: TRBV28; CDR3: CAISLWQKNVNDQFF; DNA: TGTGCCATCAGTTTATGGCAGAAGAACGTGAATGATCAGTTCTTC
D: TRBD1; size: many; J: TRBJ1-2; V: TRBV6-1; CDR3: CAGTEDLNYGYTF; DNA: TGTGCCGGGACAGAGGACTTAAACTATGGCTACACCTTC
D: .; size: many; J: TRBJ2-3; V: TRBV7-6; CDR3: CASSLWGTDTQYF; DNA: TGTGCCAGCAGCTTATGGGGCACAGATACGCAGTATTTT
D: .; size: many; J: TRBJ2-7; V: TRBV9; CDR3: CASSKGLMNEQYF; DNA: TGTGCCAGCAGTAAAGGGCTAATGAACGAGCAGTACTTC